The present TCR beta chain was sequenced within a study of CD8+ T cells in alopecia areata. For the study at large: Female C3H/HeJ recipients aged roughly 6-11 weeks got skin from C3H/HeJ graft donors aged roughly 6-12 months that had spontaneous alopecia. Study-level results: Normal skin contains resident alphabeta T cells, and these are also sequenced in scalp samples. Greater clonality was observed in lesional scalp samples, especially alopecia totalis/universalis, versus normal scalp.

This clone was recorded a few times. Its antigen is undetermined. Mouse gene names and germline throughout. The read ends 4 residues shy of where the CDR3 ends; the end is completed using the germline J gene. Sequencing used cDNA as its template, made by extracting RNA and reverse transcribing it. Method: immunoSEQ multiplex PCR; TCRdb's copy keeps in-frame clones and lacks some. This sample carries approximately 300,000 clones, none of them present only once. The pooled cutaneous lymph node cells were sorted using several markers (CD4, CD8alpha, NKG2D, NKG2ACE and others). The germline V gene has CDR1 NSHNY and CDR2 SYGAGN. This CDR3 spans 13 amino acids.

This sequence was found in a C3H/HeJ mouse with alopecia areata. MHC haplotype here: H2-k. V usage is TRBV13-1 and J usage is TRBJ1-1, with TRBD1 as a possible D gene (6 bases). The sample consisted of CD4+ T cells sorted from a lymph node. Partial CDR3 DNA: TGTGCCAGCAGTGAAACAGGGTGGACA. Translation: CASSETGWT. The full-length CDR3 reads as CASSETGWTEVFF.